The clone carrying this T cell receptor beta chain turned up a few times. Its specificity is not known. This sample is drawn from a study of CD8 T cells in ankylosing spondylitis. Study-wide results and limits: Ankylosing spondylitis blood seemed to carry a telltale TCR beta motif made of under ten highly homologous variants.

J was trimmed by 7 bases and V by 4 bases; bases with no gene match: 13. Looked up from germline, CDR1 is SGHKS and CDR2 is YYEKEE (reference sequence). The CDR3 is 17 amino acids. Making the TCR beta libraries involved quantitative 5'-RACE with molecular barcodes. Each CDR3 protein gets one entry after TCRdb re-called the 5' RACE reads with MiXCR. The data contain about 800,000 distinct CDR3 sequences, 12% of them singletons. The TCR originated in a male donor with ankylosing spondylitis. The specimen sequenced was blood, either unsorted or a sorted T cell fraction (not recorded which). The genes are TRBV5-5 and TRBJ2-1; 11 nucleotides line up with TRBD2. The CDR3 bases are TGTGCCAGCAGCAAAAGCATGGATAGCGGGGGGGGGAATGAGCAGTTCTTC. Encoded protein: CASSKSMDSGGGNEQFF.